This TCR beta chain came from a study of control samples from healthy donors and cancer patients. Sequenced by immunoSEQ multiplex PCR; TCRdb stores in-frame clones only, minus some. Among 150,000 to 200,000 clones, around 95% were seen once, and the ten largest hold about 4%. Trimming cost V 8 bases and J 0 bases, with 16 bases left between them. Looked up from germline, CDR1 is SQVTM and CDR2 is ANQGSEA. CDR3 length equals 14 residues. The receptor comes from a woman aged 60-70 years in good health. The chain couples TRBV29-1 to TRBJ1-1, with D possibly being TRBD1 (5 bases). Sequencing was carried out using blood. CDR3 amino acids: CSTHRNFMNTEAFF. The CDR3 bases are TGCAGCACTCACAGGAACTTCATGAACACTGAAGCTTTCTTT.